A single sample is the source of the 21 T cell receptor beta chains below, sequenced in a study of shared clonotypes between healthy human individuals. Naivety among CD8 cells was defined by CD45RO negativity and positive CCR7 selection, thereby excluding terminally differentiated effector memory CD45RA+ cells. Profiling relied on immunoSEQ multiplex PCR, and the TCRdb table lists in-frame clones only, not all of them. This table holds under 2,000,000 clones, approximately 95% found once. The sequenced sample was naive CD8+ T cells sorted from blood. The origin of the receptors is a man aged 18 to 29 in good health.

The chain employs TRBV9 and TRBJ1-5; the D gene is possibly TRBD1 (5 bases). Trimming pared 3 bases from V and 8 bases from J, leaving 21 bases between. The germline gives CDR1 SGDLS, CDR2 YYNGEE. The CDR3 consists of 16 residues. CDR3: CASSGGDYTGVEPQHF. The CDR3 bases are TGTGCCAGCAGCGGGGGGGATTATACAGGAGTGGAGCCCCAGCATTTT.

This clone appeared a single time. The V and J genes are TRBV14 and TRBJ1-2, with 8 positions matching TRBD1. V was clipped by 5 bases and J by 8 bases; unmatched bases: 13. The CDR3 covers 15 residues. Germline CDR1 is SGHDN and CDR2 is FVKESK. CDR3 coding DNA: TGTGCCAGCAGCAGGCCCGGGACAGGCTTTCAAGGCTACACCTTC. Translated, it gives CASSRPGTGFQGYTF.

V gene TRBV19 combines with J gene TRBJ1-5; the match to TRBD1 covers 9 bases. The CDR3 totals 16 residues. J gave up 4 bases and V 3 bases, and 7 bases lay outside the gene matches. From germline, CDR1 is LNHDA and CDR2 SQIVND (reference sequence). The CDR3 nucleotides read TGTGCCAGTAGTATGGGGACAGGGAAGTGGAATCAGCCCCAGCATTTT. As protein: CASSMGTGKWNQPQHF.

CDR3 DNA: TGCGCCGCCTTATGGAACAGGGGACCTTTTTCACCCCTCCACTTT. Its protein product is CAALWNRGPFSPLHF. This rearrangement joins TRBV10-1 to TRBJ1-6, with TRBD1 matching 7 bases. The CDR3 is made up of 15 amino acids. Germline V gene sequence: CDR1 WNHNN, CDR2 SYGVQD (reference sequence). Trimming cost V 11 bases and J 9 bases; bases outside gene matches: 16.

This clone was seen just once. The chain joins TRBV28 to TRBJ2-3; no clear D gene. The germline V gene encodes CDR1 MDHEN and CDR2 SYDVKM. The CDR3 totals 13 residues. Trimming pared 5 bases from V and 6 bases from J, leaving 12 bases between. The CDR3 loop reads CASSPRTADTQYF. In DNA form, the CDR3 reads TGTGCCAGCAGTCCCAGGACGGCCGATACGCAGTATTTT.

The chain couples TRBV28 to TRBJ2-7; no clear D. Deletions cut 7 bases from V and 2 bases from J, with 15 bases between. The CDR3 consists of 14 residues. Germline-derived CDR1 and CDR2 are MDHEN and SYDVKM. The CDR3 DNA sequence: TGTGCCAGCACCCCAGACCAAACAGCCTACGAGCAGTACTTC. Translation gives CASTPDQTAYEQYF.

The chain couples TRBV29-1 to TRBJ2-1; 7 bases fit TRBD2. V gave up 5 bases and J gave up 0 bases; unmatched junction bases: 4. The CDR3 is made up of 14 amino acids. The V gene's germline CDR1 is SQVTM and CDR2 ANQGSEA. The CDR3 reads CSVLGGSSYNEQFF. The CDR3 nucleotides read TGCAGCGTTTTAGGCGGGAGCTCCTACAATGAGCAGTTCTTC.

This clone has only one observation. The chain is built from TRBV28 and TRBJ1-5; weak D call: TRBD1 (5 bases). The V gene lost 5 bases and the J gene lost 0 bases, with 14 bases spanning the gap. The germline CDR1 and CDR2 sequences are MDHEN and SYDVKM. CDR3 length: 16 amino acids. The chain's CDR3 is CASSVNGGYSNQPQHF. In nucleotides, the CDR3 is TGTGCCAGCAGTGTCAACGGGGGTTATAGCAATCAGCCCCAGCATTTT.

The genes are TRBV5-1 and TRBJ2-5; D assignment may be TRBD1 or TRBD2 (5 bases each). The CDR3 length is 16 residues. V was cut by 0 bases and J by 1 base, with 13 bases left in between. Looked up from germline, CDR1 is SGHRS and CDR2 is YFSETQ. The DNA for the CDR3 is TGCGCCAGCAGCTTGGGGGGGACCCGAACCCAAGAGACCCAGTACTTC. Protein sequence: CASSLGGTRTQETQYF.

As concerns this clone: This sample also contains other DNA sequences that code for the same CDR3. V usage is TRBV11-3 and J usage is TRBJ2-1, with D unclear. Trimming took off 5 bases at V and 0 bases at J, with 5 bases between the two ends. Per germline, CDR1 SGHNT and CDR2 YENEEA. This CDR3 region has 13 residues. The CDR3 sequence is CASSPSSYNEQFF. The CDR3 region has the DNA TGTGCCAGCAGCCCGAGCTCCTACAATGAGCAGTTCTTC.

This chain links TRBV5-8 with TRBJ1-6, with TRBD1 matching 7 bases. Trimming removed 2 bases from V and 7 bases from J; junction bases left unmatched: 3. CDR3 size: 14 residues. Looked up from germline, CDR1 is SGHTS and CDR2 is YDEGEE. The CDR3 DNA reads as TGTGCCAGCAGCTTAGGACAGGTAAATTCACCCCTCCACTTT. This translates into CASSLGQVNSPLHF. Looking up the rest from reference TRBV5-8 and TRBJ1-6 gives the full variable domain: EAGVTQSPTHLIKTRGQQATLRCSPISGHTSVYWYQQALGLGLQFLLWYDEGEERNRGNFPPRFSGRQFPNYSSELNVNALELEDSALYLCASSLGQVNSPLHFGNGTRLTVT.

The DNA of the CDR3 is TGCGCCAGCAGCGGGGACTTGCCGTACGAGCAGTACTTC. This translates into CASSGDLPYEQYF. The chain uses TRBV5-1 and TRBJ2-7, with a weak D call TRBD2 (6 bases). The CDR3 extends over 13 amino acids. Trimming removed 4 bases from V and 4 bases from J, with 12 bases in between. Germline CDR1 reads SGHRS; CDR2 reads YFSETQ.

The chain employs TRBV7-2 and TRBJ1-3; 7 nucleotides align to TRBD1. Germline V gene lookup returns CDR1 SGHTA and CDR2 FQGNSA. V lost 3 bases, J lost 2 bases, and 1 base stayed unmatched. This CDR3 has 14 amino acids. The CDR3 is CASSFQGAGNTIYF. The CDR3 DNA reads TGTGCCAGCAGCTTCCAGGGGGCTGGAAACACCATATATTTT.

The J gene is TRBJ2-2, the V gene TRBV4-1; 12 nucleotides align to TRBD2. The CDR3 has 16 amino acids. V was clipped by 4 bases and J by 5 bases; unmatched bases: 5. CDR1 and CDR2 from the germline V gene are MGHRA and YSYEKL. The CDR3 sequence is CASSPLGTSGTGELFF. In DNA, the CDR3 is TGCGCCAGCAGCCCCCTTGGGACTAGCGGGACCGGGGAGCTGTTTTTT.

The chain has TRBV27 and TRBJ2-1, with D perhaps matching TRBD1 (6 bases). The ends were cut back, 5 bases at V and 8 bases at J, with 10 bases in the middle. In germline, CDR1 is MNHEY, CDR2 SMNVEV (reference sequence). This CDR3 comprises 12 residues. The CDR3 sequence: CASSTNRDEQFF. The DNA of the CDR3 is TGTGCCAGCAGTACCAACAGGGATGAGCAGTTCTTC.

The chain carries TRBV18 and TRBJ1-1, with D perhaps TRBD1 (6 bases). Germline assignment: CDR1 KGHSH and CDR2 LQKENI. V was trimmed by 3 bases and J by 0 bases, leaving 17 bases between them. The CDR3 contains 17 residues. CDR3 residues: CASSPPGGPPMNTEAFF. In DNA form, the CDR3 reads TGTGCCAGCTCACCTCCCGGGGGGCCCCCCATGAACACTGAAGCTTTCTTT.

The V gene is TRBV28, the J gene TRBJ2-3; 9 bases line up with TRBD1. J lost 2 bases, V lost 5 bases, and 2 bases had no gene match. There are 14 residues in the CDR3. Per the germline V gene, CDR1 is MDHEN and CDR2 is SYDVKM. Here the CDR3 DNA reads TGTGCCAGCAGTAGGACAGGGGACACAGATACGCAGTATTTT. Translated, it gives CASSRTGDTDTQYF. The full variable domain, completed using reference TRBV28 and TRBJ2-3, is DVKVTQSSRYLVKRTGEKVFLECVQDMDHENMFWYRQDPGLGLRLIYFSYDVKMKEKGDIPEGYSVSREKKERFSLILESASTNQTSMYLCASSRTGDTDTQYFGPGTRLTVL.

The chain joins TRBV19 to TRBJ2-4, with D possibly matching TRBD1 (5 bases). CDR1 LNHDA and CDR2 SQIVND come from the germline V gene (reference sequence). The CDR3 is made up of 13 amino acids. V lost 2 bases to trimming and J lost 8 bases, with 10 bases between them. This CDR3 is CASSILRADIQYF. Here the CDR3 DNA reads TGTGCCAGTAGTATACTCAGGGCGGACATTCAGTACTTC.

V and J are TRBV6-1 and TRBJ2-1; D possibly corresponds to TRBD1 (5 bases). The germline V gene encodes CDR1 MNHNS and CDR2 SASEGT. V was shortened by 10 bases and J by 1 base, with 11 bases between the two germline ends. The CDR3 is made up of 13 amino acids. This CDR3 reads CATQGSSYNEQFF. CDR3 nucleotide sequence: TGTGCCACCCAGGGTTCTTCCTACAATGAGCAGTTCTTC.

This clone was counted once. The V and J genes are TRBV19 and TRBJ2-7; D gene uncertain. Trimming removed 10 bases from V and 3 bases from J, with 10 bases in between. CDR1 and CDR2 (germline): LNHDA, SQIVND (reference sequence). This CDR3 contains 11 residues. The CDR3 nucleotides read TGTGCCACAAAGGTGGGCTACGAGCAGTACTTC. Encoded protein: CATKVGYEQYF.

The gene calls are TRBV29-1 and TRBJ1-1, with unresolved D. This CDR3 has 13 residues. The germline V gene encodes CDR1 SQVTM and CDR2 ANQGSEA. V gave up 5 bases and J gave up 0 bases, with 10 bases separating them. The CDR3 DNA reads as TGCAGCGTTTTAATTACGGTGAACACTGAAGCTTTCTTT. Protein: CSVLITVNTEAFF.